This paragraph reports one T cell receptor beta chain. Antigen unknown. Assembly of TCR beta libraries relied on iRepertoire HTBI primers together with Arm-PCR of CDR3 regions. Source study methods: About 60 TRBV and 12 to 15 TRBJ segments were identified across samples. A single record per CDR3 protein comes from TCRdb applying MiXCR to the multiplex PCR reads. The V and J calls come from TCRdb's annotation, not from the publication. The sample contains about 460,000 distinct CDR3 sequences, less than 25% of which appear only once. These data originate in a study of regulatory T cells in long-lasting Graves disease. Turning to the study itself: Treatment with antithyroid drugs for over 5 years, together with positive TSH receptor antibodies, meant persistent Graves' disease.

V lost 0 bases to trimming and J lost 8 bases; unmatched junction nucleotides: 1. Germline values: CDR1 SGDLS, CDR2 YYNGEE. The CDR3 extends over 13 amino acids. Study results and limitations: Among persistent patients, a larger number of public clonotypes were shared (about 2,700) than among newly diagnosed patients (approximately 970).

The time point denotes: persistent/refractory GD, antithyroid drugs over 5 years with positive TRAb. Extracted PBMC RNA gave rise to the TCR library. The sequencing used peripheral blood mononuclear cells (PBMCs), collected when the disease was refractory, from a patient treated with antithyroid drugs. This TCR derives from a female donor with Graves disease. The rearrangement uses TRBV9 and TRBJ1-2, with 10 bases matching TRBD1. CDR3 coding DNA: TGTGCCAGCAGCGTAGGGACAGGGGGAGGCTACACCTTC. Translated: CASSVGTGGGYTF.